The rows below give T cell receptor beta chains drawn from one sample of a study of T cells in Graves' hyperthyroidism and ophthalmopathy. TCRdb processed the multiplex PCR reads anew with MiXCR; each CDR3 protein has one entry. The sample contains 400,000 to 600,000 distinct CDR3 sequences, less than 25% of which appear only once. The sequenced sample was blood. These receptor sequences come from a man between 18 and 35 years old with Graves' hyperthyroidism. Both conserved end residues are part of each CDR3. D genes are given only for firm matches.

TRBJ2-2	14	NA	TRBV2	CASTSTGEGGELFF
TRBJ2-5	16	NA	TRBV2	CASSDSFGQGVETQYF
TRBJ2-5	15	TRBD2	TRBV10-3	CAISWTSGDQETQYF
TRBJ2-2	15	TRBD1	TRBV10-3	CAIRTDRDYTGELFF
TRBJ1-2	14	TRBD1	TRBV29-1	CSVDVGGLNYGYTF
TRBJ2-2	15	NA	TRBV12-3/TRBV12-4	CASSFPRGITGELFF
TRBJ1-5	14	NA	TRBV19	CASSPRGGYQPQHF
TRBJ1-1	15	TRBD1	TRBV7-8	CASSLIGGYNTEAFF
TRBJ2-7	16	TRBD1	TRBV18	CASSFQTGGSTYEQYF
TRBJ1-1	17	NA	TRBV13	CASSSGPRWVLNTEAFF
TRBJ1-1	17	NA	TRBV6-5	CASRLQGAPSMNTEAFF
TRBJ2-5	14	NA	TRBV20-1	CSALRDSGVETQYF
TRBJ2-7	16	TRBD1	TRBV28	CASSLLPGQGTHEQYF
TRBJ1-6	13	NA	TRBV12-3/TRBV12-4	CASRATENSPLHF
TRBJ1-6	13	NA	TRBV20-1	CSATGAGNSPLHF
TRBJ1-5	17	NA	TRBV12-3/TRBV12-4	CASSLGLGGAANQPQHF
TRBJ1-1	15	NA	TRBV29-1	CSASSHGRSNTEAFF
TRBJ2-5	13	NA	TRBV11-2	CASSFGREETQYF
TRBJ1-2	14	NA	TRBV6-5	CASSYVTGDYGYTF
TRBJ2-5	15	TRBD2	TRBV7-8	CASSLASGGAETQYF
TRBJ2-3	16	NA	TRBV24-1	CATSDRDQLPSDTQYF
TRBJ1-1	15	NA	TRBV28	CASLTPLQENTEAFF
TRBJ1-2	19	NA	TRBV4-1	CASSQFLLAASGVNYGYTF
TRBJ2-2	17	NA	TRBV6-5	CASSYVRWTMNTGELFF
TRBJ2-7	13	NA	TRBV12-3/TRBV12-4	CASSLRDYYEQYF
TRBJ2-2	16	TRBD1	TRBV6-1	CASIPSGTGGTGELFF
TRBJ1-5	14	NA	TRBV2	CASSEGSTRQPQHF
TRBJ2-7	13	NA	TRBV7-9	CASRPAWAREQYF
TRBJ2-5	15	TRBD2	TRBV6-1	CASSPTGGIQETQYF
TRBJ2-7	13	NA	TRBV19	CASSFQTDYEQYF
TRBJ2-7	17	TRBD2	TRBV6-4	CASLKGSSGDISYEQYF
TRBJ1-2	13	NA	TRBV6-5	CASSYSVMDGYTF